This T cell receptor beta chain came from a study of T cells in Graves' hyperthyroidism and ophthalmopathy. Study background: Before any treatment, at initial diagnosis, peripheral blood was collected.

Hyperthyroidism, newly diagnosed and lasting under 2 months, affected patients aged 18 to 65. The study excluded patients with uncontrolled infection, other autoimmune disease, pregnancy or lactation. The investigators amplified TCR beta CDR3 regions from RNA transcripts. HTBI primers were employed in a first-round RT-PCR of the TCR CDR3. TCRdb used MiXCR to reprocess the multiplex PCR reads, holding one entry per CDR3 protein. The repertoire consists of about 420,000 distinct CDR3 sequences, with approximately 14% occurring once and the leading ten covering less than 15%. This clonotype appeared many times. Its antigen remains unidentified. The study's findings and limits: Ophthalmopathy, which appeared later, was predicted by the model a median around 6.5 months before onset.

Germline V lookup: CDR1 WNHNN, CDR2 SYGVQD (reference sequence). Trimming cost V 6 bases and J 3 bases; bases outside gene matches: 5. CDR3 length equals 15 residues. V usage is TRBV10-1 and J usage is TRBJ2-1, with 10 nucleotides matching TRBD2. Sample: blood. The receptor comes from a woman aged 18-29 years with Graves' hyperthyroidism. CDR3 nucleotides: TGCGCCAGCAGCCCCGGGACTAGCGACTACAATGAGCAGTTCTTC. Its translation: CASSPGTSDYNEQFF.